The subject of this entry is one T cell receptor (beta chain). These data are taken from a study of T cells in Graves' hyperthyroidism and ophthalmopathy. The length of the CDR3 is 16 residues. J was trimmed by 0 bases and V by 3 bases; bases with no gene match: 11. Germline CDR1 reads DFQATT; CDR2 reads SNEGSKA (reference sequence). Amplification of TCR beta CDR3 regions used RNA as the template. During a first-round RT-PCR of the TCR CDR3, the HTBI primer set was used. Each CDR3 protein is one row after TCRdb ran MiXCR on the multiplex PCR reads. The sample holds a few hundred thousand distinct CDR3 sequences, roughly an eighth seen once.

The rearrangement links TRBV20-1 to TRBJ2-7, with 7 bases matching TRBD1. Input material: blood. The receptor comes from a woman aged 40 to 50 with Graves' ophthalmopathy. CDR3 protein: CSARAIDRDLSYEQYF. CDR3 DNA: TGCAGTGCTAGGGCCATAGACAGGGACCTCTCCTACGAGCAGTACTTC.